The subject of this entry is one TCR beta chain. The target antigen is unknown. The CDR3 is 14 amino acids. Germline CDR1 SGHTA, CDR2 FQGNSA. Trimming cost V 5 bases and J 10 bases; bases outside gene matches: 9. Thawed PBMCs were FACS-sorted into unstimulated CD4+CD25+CD127- regulatory T cells, CD4+CD25- non-regulatory cells, CD4 and CD8 cells. This sample was included in a study of Tregs in tolerant kidney transplant recipients. Whole-study results and caveats: Biological reproducibility was not directly addressed, but technical replication error appeared minimal. Findings come from small patient numbers and require larger validation.

The table came from immunoSEQ multiplex PCR; TCRdb's copy has only in-frame clones and leaves some out. The sample lists 100,000 to 120,000 clones, almost 90% occurring once. The genes are TRBV7-2 and TRBJ1-2; 11 nucleotides match TRBD1. The clonotype comes from a human donor who received a combined kidney and bone marrow transplant. Source: CD4+ T cells from blood, taken before the transplant. The CDR3 here is CASSPGTGGLDYTF. Written as DNA, the CDR3 is TGTGCCAGCAGCCCCGGGACAGGGGGGTTGGACTACACCTTC. Combining the CDR3 with reference TRBV7-2 and TRBJ1-2 gives the whole variable domain GAGVSQSPSNKVTEKGKDVELRCDPISGHTALYWYRQSLGQGLEFLIYFQGNSAPDKSGLPSDRFSAERTGGSVSTLTIQRTQQEDSAVYLCASSPGTGGLDYTFGSGTRLTVV.